The rows below give T cell receptor beta chains drawn from one sample of a study of cytomegalovirus exposure and HLA in healthy donors. Clones were read by immunoSEQ multiplex PCR, and TCRdb kept only the in-frame ones, dropping some. This table has approximately 240,000 clones, over 65% appearing once. Sequences were obtained from PBMCs. The receptors come from a woman aged 55-70 years in good health and CMV-seropositive. CDR3s include the opening cysteine and the closing phenylalanine or tryptophan. Each record gives: J gene, clone size, D gene, V gene, CDR3 protein, CDR3 DNA. A D gene is named only where the DNA matches it firmly. The listing skips clone size in some rows; elsewhere it reads once, few, many or a size class.

>TRBJ2-3|-|TRBD2|TRBV2
CASSEYAGDTDTQYF
TGTGCCAGCAGTGAATATGCGGGAGATACGGATACGCAGTATTTT
>TRBJ1-2|-|-|TRBV18
CASSERGAPSGGYTF
TGTGCCAGCTCCGAGCGGGGGGCTCCCTCTGGTGGCTACACCTTC
>TRBJ2-1|-|-|TRBV5-1
CASSASLNSYNEQFF
TGCGCCAGCAGCGCGTCTCTAAACTCCTACAATGAGCAGTTCTTC
>TRBJ2-2|-|TRBD2|TRBV5-4
CASSLELAGNTGELFF
TGTGCCAGCAGCTTGGAACTAGCGGGGAACACCGGGGAGCTGTTTTTT
>TRBJ2-2|-|-|TRBV5-1
CASRPDRNTGELFF
TGCGCCAGCAGACCGGACAGGAACACCGGGGAGCTGTTTTTT
>TRBJ1-1|-|-|TRBV19
CASGDTNTEAFF
TGTGCCAGTGGCGACACAAACACTGAAGCTTTCTTT
>TRBJ1-1|-|TRBD1|TRBV6-7
CASSYSIGTGPMNTEAFF
TGTGCCAGCAGTTACTCAATCGGGACAGGGCCTATGAACACTGAAGCTTTCTTT
>TRBJ1-5|-|-|TRBV6-7
CASSYDQDHNQPQHF
TGTGCCAGCAGTTACGATCAGGATCACAATCAGCCCCAGCATTTT
>TRBJ2-3|once|-|TRBV5-1
CASSPRLGAADTQYF
TGCGCCAGCAGCCCCCGGCTTGGGGCTGCAGATACGCAGTATTTT
>TRBJ2-7|-|-|TRBV7-2
CASSLRRGHIYEQYF
TGTGCCAGCAGCCTTCGGAGGGGCCATATATACGAGCAGTACTTC
>TRBJ1-2|-|TRBD1|TRBV30
CASTSGGNYGYTF
TGTGCCTCGACTTCAGGGGGTAACTATGGCTACACCTTC
>TRBJ2-5|-|TRBD2|TRBV5-1
CASSLTSGRETQYF
TGCGCCAGCAGCTTGACTAGCGGGAGGGAGACCCAGTACTTC
>TRBJ2-3|-|TRBD2|TRBV4-2
CASSRGGAGGLPTQYF
TGTGCCAGCAGCCGAGGTGGAGCGGGGGGCCTCCCTACGCAGTATTTT
>TRBJ2-5|few|-|TRBV6-1
CASSEAGQGRETQYF
TGTGCCAGCAGTGAAGCGGGGCAGGGTCGCGAGACCCAGTACTTC
>TRBJ2-6|-|TRBD1|TRBV5-1
CASNSGQDNSGANVLTF
TGCGCCAGCAACTCGGGACAGGATAACTCTGGGGCCAACGTCCTGACTTTC
>TRBJ1-5|-|-|TRBV5-1
CASSLMAGNQPQHF
TGCGCCAGCAGCTTGATGGCGGGAAATCAGCCCCAGCATTTT
>TRBJ1-6|-|-|TRBV5-4
CASSPAGGPPGSPLHF
TGTGCCAGCAGCCCTGCCGGGGGGCCCCCGGGTTCACCCCTCCACTTT
>TRBJ1-2|-|TRBD1|TRBV11-2
CASSPGTGDGYAF
TGTGCCAGCAGCCCCGGGACAGGGGATGGCTACGCCTTC
>TRBJ2-7|few|TRBD2|TRBV7-9
CASWLAGGNEQYF
TGTGCCAGCTGGCTAGCGGGAGGCAACGAGCAGTACTTC
>TRBJ2-7|-|TRBD2|TRBV5-1
CASSLEGLAGREQYF
TGCGCCAGCAGCTTGGAGGGACTAGCGGGGCGAGAGCAGTACTTC
>TRBJ2-7|once|TRBD1|TRBV5-1
CASSFTPGGREQYF
TGCGCCAGCAGCTTCACCCCAGGGGGCAGGGAGCAGTACTTC
>TRBJ2-7|-|-|TRBV25-1
CASRATVGYEQYF
TGTGCCAGCAGGGCGACAGTTGGCTACGAGCAGTACTTC
>TRBJ2-7|-|-|TRBV10-1
CASSESGQNYEQYF
TGCGCCAGCAGTGAGTCTGGTCAGAACTACGAGCAGTACTTC
>TRBJ1-4|-|TRBD1|TRBV28
CASSPGGADEKLFF
TGTGCCAGCAGTCCAGGGGGCGCAGATGAAAAACTGTTTTTT
>TRBJ2-3|-|-|TRBV9
CASSVVSRTDTQYF
TGTGCCAGCAGCGTAGTGAGTCGGACAGATACGCAGTATTTT
>TRBJ2-7|-|-|TRBV6-1
CASSDQREQYF
TGTGCCAGCAGTGACCAGCGCGAGCAGTACTTC
>TRBJ1-5|once|-|TRBV19
CASSSQDYSNQPQHF
TGTGCCAGTAGTTCGCAGGATTATAGCAATCAGCCCCAGCATTTT
>TRBJ2-7|-|TRBD2|TRBV5-1
CASSLEGLAGTYEQYF
TGCGCCAGCAGCTTGGAAGGGTTAGCGGGAACCTACGAGCAGTACTTC
>TRBJ1-1|-|-|TRBV6-5
CASSYSYQRDITGAFF
TGTGCCAGCAGTTACTCGTATCAGAGGGATATTACGGGGGCTTTCTTT
>TRBJ2-3|-|-|TRBV6-1
CASSEARLGAGRDTQYF
TGTGCCAGCAGTGAGGCGCGTCTGGGGGCAGGGAGAGATACGCAGTATTTT
>TRBJ2-4|-|-|TRBV7-2
CASSPGTQSIIAKNIQYF
TGTGCCAGCAGCCCCGGGACACAATCTATCATAGCCAAAAACATTCAGTACTTC
>TRBJ2-7|-|-|TRBV27
CASRLRGEQYF
TGTGCCAGCAGGCTCAGGGGAGAGCAGTACTTC
>TRBJ1-4|once|-|TRBV11-2
CASSPVGRSNEKLFF
TGTGCCAGCAGCCCCGTGGGGAGATCTAATGAAAAACTGTTTTTT
>TRBJ1-5|-|-|TRBV6-5
CASSYSIYPHQPQHF
TGTGCCAGCAGTTACTCTATCTACCCACATCAGCCCCAGCATTTT
>TRBJ1-6|once|-|TRBV10-3
CAISERGADSPLHF
TGTGCCATCAGTGAGAGAGGAGCTGATTCACCCCTCCACTTT